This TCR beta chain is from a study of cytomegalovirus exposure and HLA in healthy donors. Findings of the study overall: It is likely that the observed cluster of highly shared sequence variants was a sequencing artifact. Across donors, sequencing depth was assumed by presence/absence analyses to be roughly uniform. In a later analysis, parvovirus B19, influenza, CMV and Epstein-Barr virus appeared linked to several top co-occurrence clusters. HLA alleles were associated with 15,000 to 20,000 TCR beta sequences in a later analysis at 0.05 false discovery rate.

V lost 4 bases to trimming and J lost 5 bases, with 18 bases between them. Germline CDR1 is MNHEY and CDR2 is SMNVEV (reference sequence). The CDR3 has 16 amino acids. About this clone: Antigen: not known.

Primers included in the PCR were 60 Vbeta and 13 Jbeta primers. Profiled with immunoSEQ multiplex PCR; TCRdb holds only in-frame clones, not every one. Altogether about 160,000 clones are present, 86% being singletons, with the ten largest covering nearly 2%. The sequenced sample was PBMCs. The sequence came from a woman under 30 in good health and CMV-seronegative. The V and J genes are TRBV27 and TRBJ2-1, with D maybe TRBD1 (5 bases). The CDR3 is CASSSPLTGWNNEQFF. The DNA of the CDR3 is TGTGCCAGCAGTTCACCCCTTACAGGATGGAACAATGAGCAGTTCTTC.